This T cell receptor beta chain was captured in a study of T-cell reconstitution after alpha-beta-depleted transplantation in children. Notes on the study in general: Recipient T cells and thymic progenitors that survived gave rise to the high TCRbeta diversity observed at day 60 in some patients.

Worth noting for this clonotype: What it binds is unknown.

Researchers prepared the TCRbeta library using unique molecular identifiers, the study reports. One entry per CDR3 protein results from TCRdb running MiXCR on the PCR reads. The sample consists of 200,000 to 250,000 distinct CDR3 sequences, approximately 10% of them appearing once. The source was PBMCs, collected before TCRalphabeta/CD19-depleted stem cell transplant. This TCR came from a child under three years old with acute myeloid leukemia, due to receive a stem cell transplant.

CDR3: CAMSPGFRWYEQYF. DNA for the CDR3: TGTGCCATGAGCCCGGGGTTCAGATGGTACGAGCAGTACTTC. This sequence joins TRBV5-6 and TRBJ2-7, with D possibly matching TRBD2 (5 bases). The length of the CDR3 is 14 residues. CDR1 and CDR2 from the germline V gene are SGHDT and YYEEEE. V gave up 9 bases and J gave up 4 bases, with 20 bases separating them.